The 32 T cell receptor beta chains below all came from one sample that was sequenced in a study of T cells expressing NK-cell markers. Using the 5' RACE reads, TCRdb records one entry per CDR3 protein without DNA. The table lists about 460,000 distinct CDR3 sequences, with over 1.1% in the top ten. Specimen: blood T cells: a sorted CD56 or NKG2C T cell subset, CD4+ or CD8+ T cells, or bulk PBMC T cells (not recorded which). These TCRs come from a woman between 45 and 60 years old in good health.

The chain couples TRBV20-1 to TRBJ2-1; the TRBD1 assignment by TCRdb is unverifiable without DNA. This CDR3 comprises 14 residues. Looked up from germline, CDR1 is DFQATT and CDR2 is SNEGSKA (reference sequence). CDR3: CSASTGSFVDEQFF.

V and J are TRBV12-3 or TRBV12-4 and TRBJ1-5; without DNA, the TCRdb call of TRBD1 cannot be checked. The CDR3 length is 13 residues. The CDR3: CASSFSRGGPQHF.

The chain uses TRBV19 and TRBJ1-1. There are 15 residues in the CDR3. Germline V gene data show CDR1 as LNHDA and CDR2 as SQIVND (reference sequence). The CDR3: CASTTRGLPHTEAFF.

This chain joins TRBV20-1 and TRBJ2-2; the D call of TRBD1 rests on TCRdb alone, since no DNA is present to check it. CDR3 length: 15 amino acids. The V gene's germline CDR1 is DFQATT and CDR2 SNEGSKA (reference sequence). The CDR3 reads CSARESRGRAGELFF.

CDR3 amino acids: CSVGGFVETQYF. The V and J genes are TRBV29-1 and TRBJ2-5. CDR1 and CDR2 (germline): SQVTM, ANQGSEA. The CDR3 has 12 amino acids.

The V call is TRBV10-3, the J call TRBJ2-5; TCRdb reports TRBD2, a call that lacks DNA to check it against. CDR3 size: 13 residues. The germline gives CDR1 ENHRY, CDR2 SYGVKD. This chain's CDR3 is CAISQLESETQYF.

The CDR3 here is CASSYSLNTGTGANVLTF. V usage is TRBV6-5 and J usage is TRBJ2-6; TCRdb selects TRBD1, and the lack of DNA leaves this call unchecked. Germline CDR1 MNHEY, CDR2 SVGAGI. CDR3 length: 18 amino acids.

CDR3 in amino acids: CASSLGRQRNTGELFF. The chain uses TRBV12-3 or TRBV12-4 and TRBJ2-2; the TCRdb call, TRBD1, lacks DNA for checking. This CDR3 comprises 16 residues.

This chain connects TRBV20-1 to TRBJ2-3; the D gene TCRdb calls, TRBD1, cannot be checked with no DNA. Germline V CDR1 and CDR2: DFQATT, SNEGSKA (reference sequence). The CDR3 has 16 residues. The CDR3 region is CSAIPQGSGIVDTQYF.

The chain links TRBV12-3 or TRBV12-4 to TRBJ1-6. This CDR3 comprises 12 residues. The CDR3 reads CASSFPRSPLHF.

This chain links TRBV28 with TRBJ2-2; the TCRdb call, TRBD2, lacks DNA for checking. Germline CDR1 reads MDHEN; CDR2 reads SYDVKM. The CDR3 is 14 amino acids. The CDR3 sequence: CASVSSSYTGELFF. Looking up the rest from reference TRBV28 and TRBJ2-2 gives the full variable domain: DVKVTQSSRYLVKRTGEKVFLECVQDMDHENMFWYRQDPGLGLRLIYFSYDVKMKEKGDIPEGYSVSREKKERFSLILESASTNQTSMYLCASVSSSYTGELFFGEGSRLTVL.

The chain links TRBV15 to TRBJ2-4; checking the TCRdb D call of TRBD2 is not possible without DNA. CDR1 is LNHNV and CDR2 is YYDKDF in the germline V gene (reference sequence). CDR3 size: 18 residues. The CDR3 sequence is CATSRVDGRELGKNIQYF.

CDR3 amino acids: CASSPDEGYYNTEAFF. The J gene is TRBJ1-1, the V gene TRBV18. The CDR3 consists of 16 residues. Looked up from germline, CDR1 is KGHSH and CDR2 is LQKENI. Full variable domain (rest looked up from reference TRBV18 and TRBJ1-1): NAGVMQNPRHLVRRRGQEARLRCSPMKGHSHVYWYRQLPEEGLKFMVYLQKENIIDESGMPKERFSAEFPKEGPSILRIQQVVRGDSAAYFCASSPDEGYYNTEAFFGQGTRLTVV.

The rearrangement uses TRBV20-1 and TRBJ2-5; TCRdb outputs TRBD1, but without DNA this stays unchecked. CDR1 and CDR2 from the germline V gene are DFQATT and SNEGSKA (reference sequence). The CDR3 has 14 residues. CDR3 amino acids: CSARDPGQGAAQYF.

The chain has TRBV29-1 and TRBJ1-2. CDR1 is SQVTM and CDR2 is ANQGSEA in the germline V gene. The CDR3 loop spans 14 amino acids. CDR3 residues: CSVEDVGMKYGYTF. The entire variable domain, with the rest obtained from reference TRBV29-1 and TRBJ1-2, is as follows: SAVISQKPSRDICQRGTSLTIQCQVDSQVTMMFWYRQQPGQSLTLIATANQGSEATYESGFVIDKFPISRPNLTFSTLTVSNMSPEDSSIYLCSVEDVGMKYGYTFGSGTRLTVV.

The chain employs TRBV25-1 and TRBJ1-2; TCRdb's D gene call, TRBD1, goes unchecked for lack of DNA. This CDR3 has 14 residues. Germline CDR1 and CDR2: MGHDK and SYGVNS. CDR3 region: CASTGTGGFYGYTF.

CDR3 loop: CASSGLVDYNEQFF. The J gene is TRBJ2-1, the V gene TRBV6-5; without DNA, the TCRdb call of TRBD2 cannot be checked. Germline values: CDR1 MNHEY, CDR2 SVGAGI. CDR3 length: 14 residues.

The chain has TRBV29-1 and TRBJ2-1; without DNA, the TCRdb call of TRBD2 cannot be checked. CDR3 size: 16 residues. CDR1 SQVTM and CDR2 ANQGSEA come from the germline V gene. The CDR3 reads CSVPPHAGDSYNEQFF.

The chain uses TRBV3-1 and TRBJ2-5. This CDR3 is 15 amino acids long. Germline loops: CDR1 LGHDT, CDR2 YNNKEL (reference sequence). The CDR3 reads CASSPSQDHQETQYF.

The chain combines TRBV10-2 with TRBJ2-3; TCRdb proposes TRBD2, but this gene call is untestable without DNA. The CDR3 length is 14 residues. In germline, CDR1 is WSHSY, CDR2 SAAADI. CDR3 sequence reads: CATRTSGYIDMQYF.

This CDR3 is CARGGLRSTDTQYF. V usage is TRBV2 and J usage is TRBJ2-3; checking the TCRdb D call of TRBD1 is not possible without DNA. In germline, CDR1 is SNHLY, CDR2 FYNNEI. The CDR3 has 14 residues.

The V gene is TRBV10-3, the J gene TRBJ2-3; the TCRdb call, TRBD1, lacks DNA for checking. The germline V gene encodes CDR1 ENHRY and CDR2 SYGVKD. There are 15 residues in the CDR3. This CDR3 reads CAISAYRGLTDTQYF.

V is TRBV5-6 and J is TRBJ1-1; the D call of TRBD1 rests on TCRdb alone, since no DNA is present to check it. Germline values: CDR1 SGHDT, CDR2 YYEEEE. CDR3 length: 12 amino acids. This chain's CDR3 is CATERDGGQAFF.

This sequence joins TRBV27 and TRBJ2-3; TCRdb returns TRBD1, unconfirmable since there is no DNA. CDR3 size: 11 residues. CDR1 is MNHEY and CDR2 is SMNVEV in the germline V gene (reference sequence). The chain's CDR3 is CASGPADTQYF.

This chain joins TRBV9 and TRBJ1-1. The length of the CDR3 is 16 residues. The V gene's germline CDR1 is SGDLS and CDR2 YYNGEE. The CDR3 loop reads CASSVAPQGSGGEAFF. The full variable domain, its missing parts supplied by reference TRBV9 and TRBJ1-1, is DSGVTQTPKHLITATGQRVTLRCSPRSGDLSVYWYQQSLDQGLQFLIQYYNGEERAKGNILERFSAQQFPDLHSELNLSSLELGDSALYFCASSVAPQGSGGEAFFGQGTRLTVV.

The chain carries TRBV12-3 or TRBV12-4 and TRBJ2-7; TCRdb names TRBD2, which stays unverified in the absence of DNA. The CDR3 has 16 residues. The chain's CDR3 is CASSLAGSGTLGAQYF.

The chain is built from TRBV7-2 and TRBJ1-3. CDR1 SGHTA and CDR2 FQGNSA come from the germline V gene. The CDR3 is made up of 15 amino acids. CDR3 loop: CASRRNSGSGNTIYF.

This rearrangement joins TRBV10-3 to TRBJ2-3; TCRdb picks TRBD1, but there is no DNA to check that call. The CDR3 contains 16 residues. The germline gives CDR1 ENHRY, CDR2 SYGVKD. CDR3: CAISESLGPRTDTQYF.

The chain employs TRBV12-3 or TRBV12-4 and TRBJ2-2; the D gene TCRdb calls, TRBD1, cannot be checked with no DNA. The CDR3 spans 15 residues. The CDR3: CASSSDRVTTGELFF.

The genes are TRBV7-2 and TRBJ2-1. The CDR3 totals 12 residues. Looked up from germline, CDR1 is SGHTA and CDR2 is FQGNSA. CDR3 sequence reads: CASSFSGFEQFF.

The gene calls are TRBV5-1 and TRBJ2-7; TCRdb's assignment of TRBD2 cannot be checked, as there is no DNA. Germline CDR1 reads SGHRS; CDR2 reads YFSETQ. This CDR3 is 15 amino acids long. CDR3 residues: CASSPRGTGPSEQYF.

V is TRBV5-1 and J is TRBJ2-1; with no DNA, the TCRdb D assignment of TRBD2 cannot be verified. This CDR3 is 15 amino acids long. CDR1 and CDR2 (germline): SGHRS, YFSETQ. The CDR3 sequence is CASSFEAGVGNEQFF. The whole variable domain, remainder taken from reference TRBV5-1 and TRBJ2-1, is KAGVTQTPRYLIKTRGQQVTLSCSPISGHRSVSWYQQTPGQGLQFLFEYFSETQRNKGNFPGRFSGRQFSNSRSEMNVSTLELGDSALYLCASSFEAGVGNEQFFGPGTRLTVL.